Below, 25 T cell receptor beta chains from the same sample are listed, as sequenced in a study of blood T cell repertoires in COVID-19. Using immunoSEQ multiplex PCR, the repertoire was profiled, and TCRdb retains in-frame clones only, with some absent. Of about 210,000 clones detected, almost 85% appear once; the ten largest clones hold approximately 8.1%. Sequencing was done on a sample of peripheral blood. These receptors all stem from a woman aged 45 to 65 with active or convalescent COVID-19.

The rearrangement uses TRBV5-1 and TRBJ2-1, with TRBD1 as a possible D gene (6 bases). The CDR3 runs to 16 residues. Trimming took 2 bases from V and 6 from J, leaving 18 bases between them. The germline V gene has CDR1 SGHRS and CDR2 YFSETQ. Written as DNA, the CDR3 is TGCGCCAGCAGCTTTTCGCCAGGGGCCCTTATCAATGAGCAGTTCTTC. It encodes CASSFSPGALINEQFF.

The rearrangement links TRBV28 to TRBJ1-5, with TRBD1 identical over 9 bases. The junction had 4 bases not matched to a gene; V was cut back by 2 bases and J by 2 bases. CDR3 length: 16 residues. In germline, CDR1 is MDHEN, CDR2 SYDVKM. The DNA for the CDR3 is TGTGCCAGCAGTTTAACAGGGGGCTTCGGCAATCAGCCCCAGCATTTT. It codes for CASSLTGGFGNQPQHF.

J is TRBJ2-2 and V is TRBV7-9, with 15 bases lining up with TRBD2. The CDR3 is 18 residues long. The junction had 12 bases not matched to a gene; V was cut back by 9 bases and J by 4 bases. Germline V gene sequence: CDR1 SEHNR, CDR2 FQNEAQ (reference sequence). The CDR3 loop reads CASATGTSGRFGTGELFF. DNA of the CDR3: TGTGCCAGTGCCACCGGGACTAGCGGGAGGTTCGGCACCGGGGAGCTGTTTTTT. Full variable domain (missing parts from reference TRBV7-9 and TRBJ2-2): DTGVSQNPRHKITKRGQNVTFRCDPISEHNRLYWYRQTLGQGPEFLTYFQNEAQLEKSRLLSDRFSAERPKGSFSTLEIQRTEQGDSAMYLCASATGTSGRFGTGELFFGEGSRLTVL.

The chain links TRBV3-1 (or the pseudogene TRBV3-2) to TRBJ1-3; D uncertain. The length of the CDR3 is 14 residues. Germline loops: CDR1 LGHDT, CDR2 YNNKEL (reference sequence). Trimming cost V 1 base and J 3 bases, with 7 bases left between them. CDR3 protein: CASSQAGGGNTIYF. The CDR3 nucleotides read TGTGCCAGCAGCCAAGCGGGAGGTGGAAACACCATATATTTT.

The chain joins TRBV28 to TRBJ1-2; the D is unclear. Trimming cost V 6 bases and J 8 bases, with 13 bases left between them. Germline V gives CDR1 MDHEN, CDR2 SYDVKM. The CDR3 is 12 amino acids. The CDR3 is CASSSGEVGYTF. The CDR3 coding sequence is TGTGCCAGCAGCTCCGGGGAAGTAGGCTACACCTTC.

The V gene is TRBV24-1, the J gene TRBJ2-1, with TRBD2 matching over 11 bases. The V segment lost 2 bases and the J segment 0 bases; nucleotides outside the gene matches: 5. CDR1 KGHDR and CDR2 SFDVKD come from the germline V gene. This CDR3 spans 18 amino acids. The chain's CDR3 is CATSDSSGGTLSYNEQFF. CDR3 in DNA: TGTGCCACCAGTGATTCTAGCGGGGGGACACTCTCCTACAATGAGCAGTTCTTC.

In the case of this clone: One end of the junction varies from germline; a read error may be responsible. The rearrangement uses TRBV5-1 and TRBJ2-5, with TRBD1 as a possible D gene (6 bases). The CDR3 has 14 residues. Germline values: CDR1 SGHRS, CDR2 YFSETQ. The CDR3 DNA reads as TGCGCCAGCACCTTGTTAGGGGGTCAAGAGACCCAGTACTTC. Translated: CASTLLGGQETQYF.

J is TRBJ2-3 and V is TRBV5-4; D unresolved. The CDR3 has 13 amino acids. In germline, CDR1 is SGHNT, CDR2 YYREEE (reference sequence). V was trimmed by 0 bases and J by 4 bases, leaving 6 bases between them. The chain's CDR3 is CASSLASPDTQYF. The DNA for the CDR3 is TGTGCCAGCAGCTTGGCGAGCCCAGATACGCAGTATTTT.

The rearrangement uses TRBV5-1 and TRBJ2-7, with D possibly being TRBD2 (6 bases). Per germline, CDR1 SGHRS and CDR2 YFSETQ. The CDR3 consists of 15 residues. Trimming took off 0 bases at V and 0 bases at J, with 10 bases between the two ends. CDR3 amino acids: CASSLGGGISYEQYF. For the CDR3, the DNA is TGCGCCAGCAGCTTGGGGGGCGGGATCTCCTACGAGCAGTACTTC.

The chain's CDR3 is CASSLRGTGELFF. CDR3 nucleotides: TGTGCCAGCAGCTTACGGGGTACCGGGGAGCTGTTTTTT. The chain is built from TRBV7-2 and TRBJ2-2; D perhaps matches TRBD2 (5 bases). CDR3 length: 13 amino acids. Germline V gives CDR1 SGHTA, CDR2 FQGNSA. The V end lost 2 bases, the J end lost 5 bases, and 6 bases lay between the germline ends.

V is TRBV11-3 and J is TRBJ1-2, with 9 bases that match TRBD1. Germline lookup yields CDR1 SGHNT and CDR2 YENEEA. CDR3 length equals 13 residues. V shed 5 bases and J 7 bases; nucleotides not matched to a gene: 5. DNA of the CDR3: TGTGCCAGCAGCAGGACAGGGGCAAGTGGCTACACCTTC. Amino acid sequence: CASSRTGASGYTF. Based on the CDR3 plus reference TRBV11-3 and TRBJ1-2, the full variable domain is EAGVVQSPRYKIIEKKQPVAFWCNPISGHNTLYWYLQNLGQGPELLIRYENEEAVDDSQLPKDRFSAERLKGVDSTLKIQPAELGDSAVYLCASSRTGASGYTFGSGTRLTVV.

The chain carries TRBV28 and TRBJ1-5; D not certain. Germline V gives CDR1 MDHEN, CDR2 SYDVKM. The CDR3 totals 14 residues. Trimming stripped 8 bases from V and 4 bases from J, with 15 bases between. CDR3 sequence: CASSKSGGNQPQHF. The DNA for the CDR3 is TGTGCCAGCTCGAAATCCGGAGGAAATCAGCCCCAGCATTTT. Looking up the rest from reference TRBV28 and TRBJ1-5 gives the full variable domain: DVKVTQSSRYLVKRTGEKVFLECVQDMDHENMFWYRQDPGLGLRLIYFSYDVKMKEKGDIPEGYSVSREKKERFSLILESASTNQTSMYLCASSKSGGNQPQHFGDGTRLSIL.

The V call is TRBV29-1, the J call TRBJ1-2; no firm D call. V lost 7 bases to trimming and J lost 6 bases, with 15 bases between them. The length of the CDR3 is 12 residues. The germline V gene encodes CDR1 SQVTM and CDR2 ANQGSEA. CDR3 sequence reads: CSDTPTPNGYTF. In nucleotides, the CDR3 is TGCAGCGACACGCCGACACCCAATGGCTACACCTTC.

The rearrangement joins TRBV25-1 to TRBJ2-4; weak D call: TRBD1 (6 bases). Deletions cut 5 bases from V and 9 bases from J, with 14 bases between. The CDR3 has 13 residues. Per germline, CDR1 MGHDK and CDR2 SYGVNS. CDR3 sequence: CASSNRQDGIQYF. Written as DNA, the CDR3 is TGTGCCAGCAGTAACCGACAGGACGGCATTCAGTACTTC.

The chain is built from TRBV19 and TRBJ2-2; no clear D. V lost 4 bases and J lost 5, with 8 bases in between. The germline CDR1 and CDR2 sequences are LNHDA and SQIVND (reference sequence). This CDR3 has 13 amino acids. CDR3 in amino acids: CASSSPGTGELFF. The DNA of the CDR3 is TGTGCCAGTAGTAGCCCCGGGACCGGGGAGCTGTTTTTT.

The CDR3 loop reads CASSQDLRGPQYF. DNA for the CDR3: TGTGCCAGCAGCCAAGACCTGAGGGGGCCCCAGTACTTC. The V and J genes are TRBV14 and TRBJ2-5; 7 nucleotides align to TRBD1. The CDR3 loop spans 13 amino acids. With V trimmed by 0 bases and J by 9 bases, 4 bases remained unmatched. Germline CDR1 SGHDN, CDR2 FVKESK.

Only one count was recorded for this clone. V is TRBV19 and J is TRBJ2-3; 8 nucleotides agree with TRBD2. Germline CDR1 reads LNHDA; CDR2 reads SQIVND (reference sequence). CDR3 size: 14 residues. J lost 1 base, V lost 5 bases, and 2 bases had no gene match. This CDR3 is CASSSGGGTDTQYF. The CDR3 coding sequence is TGTGCCAGTAGTTCCGGGGGGGGCACAGATACGCAGTATTTT.

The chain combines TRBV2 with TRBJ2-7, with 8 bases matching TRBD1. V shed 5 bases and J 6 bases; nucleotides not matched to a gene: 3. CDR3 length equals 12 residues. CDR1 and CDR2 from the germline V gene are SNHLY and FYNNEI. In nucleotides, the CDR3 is TGTGCCAGCAGTAAACAGGGGGGCGAGCAGTACTTC. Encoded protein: CASSKQGGEQYF. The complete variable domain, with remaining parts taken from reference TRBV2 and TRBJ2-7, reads EPEVTQTPSHQVTQMGQEVILRCVPISNHLYFYWYRQILGQKVEFLVSFYNNEISEKSEIFDDQFSVERPDGSNFTLKIRSTKLEDSAMYFCASSKQGGEQYFGPGTRLTVT.

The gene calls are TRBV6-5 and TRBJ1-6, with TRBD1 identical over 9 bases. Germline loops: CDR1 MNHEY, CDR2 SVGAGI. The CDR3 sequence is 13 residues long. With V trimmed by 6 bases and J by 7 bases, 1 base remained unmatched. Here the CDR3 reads CASSDRGNSPLHF. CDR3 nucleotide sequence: TGTGCCAGCAGCGACAGGGGGAATTCACCCCTCCACTTT.

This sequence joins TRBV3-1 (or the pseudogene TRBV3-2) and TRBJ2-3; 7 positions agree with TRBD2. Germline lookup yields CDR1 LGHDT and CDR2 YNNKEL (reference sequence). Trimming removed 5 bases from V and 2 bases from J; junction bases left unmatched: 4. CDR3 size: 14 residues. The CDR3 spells CASSARGITDTQYF. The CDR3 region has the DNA TGTGCCAGCAGCGCGCGGGGGATCACAGATACGCAGTATTTT.

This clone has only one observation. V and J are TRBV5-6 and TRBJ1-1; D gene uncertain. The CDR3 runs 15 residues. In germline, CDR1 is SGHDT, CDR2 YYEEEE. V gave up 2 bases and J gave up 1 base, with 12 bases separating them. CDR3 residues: CASSFVFSANTEAFF. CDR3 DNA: TGTGCCAGCAGCTTCGTATTCAGCGCGAACACTGAAGCTTTCTTT.

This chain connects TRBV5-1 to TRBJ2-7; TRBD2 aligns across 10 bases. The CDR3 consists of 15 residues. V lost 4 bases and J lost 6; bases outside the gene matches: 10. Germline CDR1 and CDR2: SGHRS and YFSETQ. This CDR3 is CASSHSSGGRGEQYV. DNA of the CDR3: TGCGCCAGCAGCCACTCTAGCGGGGGCCGGGGCGAGCAGTACGTC.

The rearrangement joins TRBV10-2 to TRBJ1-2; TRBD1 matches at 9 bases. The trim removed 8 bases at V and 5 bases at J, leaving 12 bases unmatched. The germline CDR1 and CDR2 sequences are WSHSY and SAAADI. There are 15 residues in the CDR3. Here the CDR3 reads CASWAPQGAGYGYTF. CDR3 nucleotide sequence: TGCGCCAGCTGGGCCCCACAGGGGGCAGGGTATGGCTACACCTTC.

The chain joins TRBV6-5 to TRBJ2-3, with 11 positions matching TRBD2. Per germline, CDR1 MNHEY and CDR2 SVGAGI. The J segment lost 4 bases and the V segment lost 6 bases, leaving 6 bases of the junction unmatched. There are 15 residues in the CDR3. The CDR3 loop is CASRKLAGGSDTQYF. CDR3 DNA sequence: TGTGCCAGCAGAAAATTAGCGGGAGGGTCAGATACGCAGTATTTT.

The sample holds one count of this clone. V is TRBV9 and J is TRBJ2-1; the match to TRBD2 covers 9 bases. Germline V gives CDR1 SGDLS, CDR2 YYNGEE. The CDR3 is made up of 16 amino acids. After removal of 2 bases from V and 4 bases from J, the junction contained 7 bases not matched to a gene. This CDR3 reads CASSVDSGGIYNEQFF. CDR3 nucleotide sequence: TGTGCCAGCAGCGTGGATAGCGGGGGTATATACAATGAGCAGTTCTTC.